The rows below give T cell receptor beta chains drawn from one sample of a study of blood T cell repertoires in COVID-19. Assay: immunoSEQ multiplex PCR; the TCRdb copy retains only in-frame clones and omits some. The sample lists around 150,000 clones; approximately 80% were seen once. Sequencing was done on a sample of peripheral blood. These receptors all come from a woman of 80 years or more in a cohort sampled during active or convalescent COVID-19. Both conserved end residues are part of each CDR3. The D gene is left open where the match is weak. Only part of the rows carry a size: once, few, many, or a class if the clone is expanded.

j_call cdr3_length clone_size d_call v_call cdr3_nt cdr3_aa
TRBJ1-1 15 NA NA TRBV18 TGTGCCAGCTCATCAGCACAGGGCGGCGGCACTGAAGCTTTCTTT CASSSAQGGGTEAFF
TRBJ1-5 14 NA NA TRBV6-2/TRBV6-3 TGTGCCAGCAGTAGGACAGCACCCAATCAGCCCCAGCATTTT CASSRTAPNQPQHF
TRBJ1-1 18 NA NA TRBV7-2 TGTGCCAGCAGCTTAGGGATGGGGCGGGGGGCGCTGAGCACTGAAGCTTTCTTT CASSLGMGRGALSTEAFF
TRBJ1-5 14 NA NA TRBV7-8 TGTGCCAGCAGCTTAATGCAGGGGCGCCAGCCCCAGCATTTT CASSLMQGRQPQHF
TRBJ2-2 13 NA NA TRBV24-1 TGTGCCACCTCCAAAGGGGTCACCGGGGAGCTGTTTTTT CATSKGVTGELFF
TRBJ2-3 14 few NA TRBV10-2 TGCGCCAGCATGTTCGCTAGCGGCACAGATACGCAGTATTTT CASMFASGTDTQYF
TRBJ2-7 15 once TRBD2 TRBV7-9 TGTGCCAGCAGCTTAGAGGTTGCGGGGGCCTACGAGCAGTACTTC CASSLEVAGAYEQYF
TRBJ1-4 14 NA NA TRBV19 TGTGCCAGTACCCGGGGGGGGATTGGGGAAAAACTGTTTTTT CASTRGGIGEKLFF
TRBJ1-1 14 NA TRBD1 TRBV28 TGTGCCAGCAGTTTCTCAGCAGGGGGCCCTGAAGCTTTCTTT CASSFSAGGPEAFF
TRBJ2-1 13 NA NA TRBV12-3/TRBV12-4 TGTGCCAGCAGTAATAGGGGGTTCAATGAGCAGTTCTTC CASSNRGFNEQFF
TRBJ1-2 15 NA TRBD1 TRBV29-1 TGCAGCGTTGAAGAGCCAGGACAGGGGGGATATGGCTACACCTTC CSVEEPGQGGYGYTF
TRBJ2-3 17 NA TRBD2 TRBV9 TGTGCCAGCAGCGTAGGTCTAGCGGGGGGGAGCACAGATACGCAGTATTTT CASSVGLAGGSTDTQYF
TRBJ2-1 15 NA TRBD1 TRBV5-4 TGTGCCAGCAGCTTGGATAGGGGGCGATTGAATGAGCAGTTCTTC CASSLDRGRLNEQFF
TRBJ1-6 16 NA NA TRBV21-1 TGTGCCAGCAGTTCTCTTAGGGGGGGTCATAATTCACCCCTCCACTTT CASSSLRGGHNSPLHF
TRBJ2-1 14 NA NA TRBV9 TGTGCCAGCAGCCCCCGGACACCCAACAATGAGCAGTTCTTC CASSPRTPNNEQFF
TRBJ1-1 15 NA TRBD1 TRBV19 TGTGCCAGTAGTATTTCGGGGACAGTAAGTACTGAAGCTTTCTTT CASSISGTVSTEAFF
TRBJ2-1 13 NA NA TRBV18 TGTGCCAGCCAATTAGGCGCGGCCGATGAGCAGTTCTTC CASQLGAADEQFF
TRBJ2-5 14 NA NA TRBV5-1 TGCGCCAGCAGCTTGGCCAGTCTCTCGGAGACCCAGTACTTC CASSLASLSETQYF